Shown below are 10 T cell receptor beta chains from a single sample sequenced in a study of blood T cell repertoires in COVID-19. This table comes from immunoSEQ multiplex PCR, and its TCRdb copy is limited to in-frame clones, with some not included. The sample contains about 430,000 clones, around nine tenths of which appear only once. The sample consisted of PBMCs or T cells enriched from blood (not recorded which). These receptors were taken from a young woman who had been exposed to COVID-19.

The chain has TRBV10-2 and TRBJ2-1; 8 positions agree with TRBD1. This CDR3 region has 14 residues. Germline V lookup: CDR1 WSHSY, CDR2 SAAADI. With 7 bases clipped from V and 3 bases from J, the junction kept 5 bases outside the gene matches. The CDR3 sequence is CASMGQAVYNEQFF. CDR3 nucleotides: TGCGCCAGCATGGGACAGGCCGTCTACAATGAGCAGTTCTTC.

The rearrangement links TRBV7-3 to TRBJ1-2, with TRBD1 identical over 10 bases. V lost 5 bases and J lost 5; bases outside the gene matches: 8. Germline V gene lookup returns CDR1 SGHTA and CDR2 FQGTGA. CDR3 size: 15 residues. The chain's CDR3 is CASSPGQGELYGYTF. CDR3 nucleotide sequence: TGTGCCAGCAGCCCCGGACAGGGGGAGCTTTATGGCTACACCTTC.

The genes are TRBV24-1 and TRBJ2-5; D is possibly TRBD2 (6 bases). This CDR3 contains 14 residues. V was pared by 9 bases and J by 5 bases, with 18 bases between. CDR1 and CDR2 from the germline V gene are KGHDR and SFDVKD. The CDR3 DNA sequence: TGTGCCACCCGGGGGTGGGGGGAAATGGAGACCCAGTACTTC. It is translated as CATRGWGEMETQYF.

The chain carries TRBV19 and TRBJ1-6; D is uncertain. V was shortened by 3 bases and J by 7 bases, with 7 bases between the two germline ends. The CDR3 spans 13 residues. Germline CDR1 is LNHDA and CDR2 is SQIVND (reference sequence). CDR3 protein: CASSIGLNSPLHF. The CDR3 DNA follows: TGTGCCAGTAGTATTGGGCTGAATTCACCCCTCCACTTT.

The J gene is TRBJ1-1, the V gene TRBV29-1; weak D call: TRBD1 (5 bases). V lost 4 bases, J lost 6 bases, and 9 bases lay in between. Germline V gene data show CDR1 as SQVTM and CDR2 as ANQGSEA. This CDR3 comprises 11 residues. This chain's CDR3 is CSVVWGAEAFF. In DNA form, the CDR3 reads TGCAGCGTTGTGTGGGGGGCTGAAGCTTTCTTT. The full variable domain, with the rest looked up from reference TRBV29-1 and TRBJ1-1, is SAVISQKPSRDICQRGTSLTIQCQVDSQVTMMFWYRQQPGQSLTLIATANQGSEATYESGFVIDKFPISRPNLTFSTLTVSNMSPEDSSIYLCSVVWGAEAFFGQGTRLTVV.

V is TRBV14 and J is TRBJ2-7, with D maybe TRBD2 (6 bases). This CDR3 region has 14 residues. Germline V gene data show CDR1 as SGHDN and CDR2 as FVKESK. Trimming stripped 2 bases from V and 5 bases from J, with 13 bases between. The CDR3 DNA reads as TGTGCCAGCAGCCAAAGTCCGGGGGACCACGAGCAGTACTTC. This translates into CASSQSPGDHEQYF.

The V gene is TRBV4-3, the J gene TRBJ2-3; a weak D match, TRBD2 (7 bases). V was clipped by 0 bases and J by 8 bases, with 21 bases between them. Germline assignment: CDR1 LGHNA and CDR2 YSLEER. This CDR3 has 17 residues. The DNA for the CDR3 is TGCGCCAGCAGCCAAGATCTCGGTGTAGGGGGGGGCATTACGCAGTATTTT. Its protein product is CASSQDLGVGGGITQYF.

This clone was counted only a few times. At one end, the junction sequence differs from germline, possibly due to a read error. V and J are TRBV24-1 and TRBJ1-1; D gene uncertain. This CDR3 is 13 amino acids long. Germline loops: CDR1 KGHDR, CDR2 SFDVKD. CDR3 sequence (DNA): TGTGCCGCCAGCGATTCAGGCGAAACTGAAGCTTTCTTT. Its translation is CAASDSGETEAFF.

This clone was seen ten or more times. The rearrangement links TRBV2 to TRBJ2-2, with D uncertain. V lost 3 bases and J lost 5, with 7 bases in between. Germline lookup yields CDR1 SNHLY and CDR2 FYNNEI. The CDR3 sequence is 13 residues long. CDR3 amino acids: CASSDEQTGELFF. For the CDR3, the DNA is TGTGCCAGCAGTGACGAACAGACCGGGGAGCTGTTTTTT.

J is TRBJ2-3 and V is TRBV6-5, with a weak D call TRBD1 (6 bases). The V gene lost 6 bases and the J gene lost 9 bases, with 19 bases spanning the gap. Germline values: CDR1 MNHEY, CDR2 SVGAGI. The CDR3 sequence is 14 residues long. CDR3 in amino acids: CASSHTWGQQTQYF. The CDR3 DNA sequence: TGTGCCAGCAGCCACACCTGGGGGCAACAGACGCAGTATTTT.